The T cell receptor beta chain under discussion was sequenced for a study of CD8+CD57+ T cells in acquired aplastic anemia. Study background: Sorted CD4+ plus CD8+ cells gave DNA averaging around 3 ug.

This clonotype was picked up many times. Before being chosen for sequencing, patients had shown CD8+CD57+ cell expansion by flow cytometry. It was genomic DNA that served as the template for profiling TCR beta VDJ and CDR3. MiXCR was run by TCRdb on the reads, yielding one entry per CDR3 protein. The table lists under 200,000 distinct CDR3 sequences, approximately 48% of them singletons. The receptor was derived from a human donor with aplastic anemia. Sequencing was done on a sample of sorted CD4+, CD8+, or CD8+CD57+ T cells (not recorded which) from PBMCs.

The DNA for the CDR3 is TGTGCCAGCAGCACAAAAGTAGGCACAGATACGCAGTATTTT. Translated: CASSTKVGTDTQYF. The rearrangement uses TRBV5-6 and TRBJ2-3; D gene unclear. Trimming removed 4 bases at V and 1 base at J, with 10 bases between. The CDR3 has 14 residues. Germline V gene lookup returns CDR1 SGHDT and CDR2 YYEEEE.